This T cell receptor (beta chain) derives from a study of blood T cell repertoires in COVID-19. Some clones are missing from TCRdb's copy, which holds only in-frame ones; the method was immunoSEQ multiplex PCR. The top ten hold under 15% of the sample, which has 55,000 to 90,000 clones, approximately 86% seen once. The ends lost 7 bases at V and 10 bases at J; junction bases unmatched: 11. The CDR3 contains 14 residues. Germline loops: CDR1 MNHEY, CDR2 SMNVEV (reference sequence). The chain employs TRBV27 and TRBJ2-1; 9 bases align to TRBD2. The sequencing sample was made of peripheral blood. The receptor was isolated from a woman aged 55-69 years with acute or convalescent COVID-19. The CDR3, as DNA: TGTGCCAGCAATGCGGGGGGGCTTGTGTGGGAGCAGTTCTTC. It specifies CASNAGGLVWEQFF.